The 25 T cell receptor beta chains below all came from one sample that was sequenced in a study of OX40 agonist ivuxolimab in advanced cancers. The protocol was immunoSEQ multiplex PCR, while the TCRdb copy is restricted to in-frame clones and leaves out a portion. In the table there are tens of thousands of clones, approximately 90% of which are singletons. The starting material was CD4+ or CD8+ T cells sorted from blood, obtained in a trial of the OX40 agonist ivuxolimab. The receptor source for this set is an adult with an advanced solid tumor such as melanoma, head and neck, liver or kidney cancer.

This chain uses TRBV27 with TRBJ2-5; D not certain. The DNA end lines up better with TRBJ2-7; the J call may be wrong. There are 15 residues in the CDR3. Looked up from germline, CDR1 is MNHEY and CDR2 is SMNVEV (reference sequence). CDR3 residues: CASSLHYSSAYEQYF. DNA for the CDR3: TGTGCCAGCAGTCTCCACTATTCCTCTGCCTACGAGCAGTACTTC.

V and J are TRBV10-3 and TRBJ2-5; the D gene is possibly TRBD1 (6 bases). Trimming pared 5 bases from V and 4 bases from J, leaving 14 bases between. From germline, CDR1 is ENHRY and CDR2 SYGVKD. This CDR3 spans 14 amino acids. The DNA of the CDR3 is TGTGCCATCAGTCTTTTGGGGACAAGAGAGACCCAGTACTTC. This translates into CAISLLGTRETQYF.

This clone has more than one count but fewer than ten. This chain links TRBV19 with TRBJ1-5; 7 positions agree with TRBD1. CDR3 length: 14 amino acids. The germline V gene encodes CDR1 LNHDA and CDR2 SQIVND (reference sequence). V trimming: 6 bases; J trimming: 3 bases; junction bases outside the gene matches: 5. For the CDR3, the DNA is TGTGCCAGTAGGACCGGGACAGTCAATCAGCCCCAGCATTTT. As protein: CASRTGTVNQPQHF.

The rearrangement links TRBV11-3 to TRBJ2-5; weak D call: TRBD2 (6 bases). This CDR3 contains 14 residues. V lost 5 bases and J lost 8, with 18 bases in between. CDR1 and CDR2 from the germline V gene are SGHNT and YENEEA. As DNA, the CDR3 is TGTGCCAGCAGCCCCGGGGGATCCTCAATAACCCAGTACTTC. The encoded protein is CASSPGGSSITQYF.

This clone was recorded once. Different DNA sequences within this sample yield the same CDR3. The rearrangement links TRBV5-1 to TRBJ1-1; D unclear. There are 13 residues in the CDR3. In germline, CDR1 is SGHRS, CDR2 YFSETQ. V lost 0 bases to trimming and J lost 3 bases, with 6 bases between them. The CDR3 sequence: CASSLVGDTEAFF. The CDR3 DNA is TGCGCCAGCAGCTTGGTGGGTGACACTGAAGCTTTCTTT.

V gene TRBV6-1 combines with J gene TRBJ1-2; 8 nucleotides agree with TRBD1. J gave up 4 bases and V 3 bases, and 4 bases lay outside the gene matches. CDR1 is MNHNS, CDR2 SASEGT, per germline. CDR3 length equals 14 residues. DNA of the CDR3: TGTGCCAGCAGTGAGACGACAGGGGTCTATGGCTACACCTTC. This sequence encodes CASSETTGVYGYTF.

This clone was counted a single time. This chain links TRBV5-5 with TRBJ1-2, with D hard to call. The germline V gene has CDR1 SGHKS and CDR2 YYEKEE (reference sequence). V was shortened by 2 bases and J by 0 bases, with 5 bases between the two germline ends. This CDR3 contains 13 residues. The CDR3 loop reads CASSLGSNYGYTF. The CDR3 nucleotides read TGTGCCAGCAGCTTAGGTTCTAACTATGGCTACACCTTC.

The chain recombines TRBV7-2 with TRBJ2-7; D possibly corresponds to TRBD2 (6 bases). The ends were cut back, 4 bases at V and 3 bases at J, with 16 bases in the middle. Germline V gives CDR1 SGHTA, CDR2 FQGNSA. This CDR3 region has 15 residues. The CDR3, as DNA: TGTGCCAGCAGCTCCAGTAGCGGCCCCTACTACGAGCAGTACTTC. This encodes CASSSSSGPYYEQYF.

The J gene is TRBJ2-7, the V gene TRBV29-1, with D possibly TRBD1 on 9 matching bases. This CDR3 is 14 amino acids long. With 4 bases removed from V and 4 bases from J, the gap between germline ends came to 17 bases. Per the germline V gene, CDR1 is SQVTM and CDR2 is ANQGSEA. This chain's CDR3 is CSVGGGTGWYEQYF. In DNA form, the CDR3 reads TGCAGCGTTGGCGGGGGGACAGGGTGGTACGAGCAGTACTTC.

The CDR3 DNA reads TGTGCCAGCAGCCCCGGGACTAGCCGTCCCGGGGAGCTGTTTTTT. Its protein product is CASSPGTSRPGELFF. The chain uses TRBV11-3 and TRBJ2-2; 9 nucleotides match TRBD2. Germline lookup yields CDR1 SGHNT and CDR2 YENEEA. V gave up 5 bases and J gave up 6 bases; unmatched junction bases: 7. There are 15 residues in the CDR3. The full variable domain, with the rest looked up from reference TRBV11-3 and TRBJ2-2, is EAGVVQSPRYKIIEKKQPVAFWCNPISGHNTLYWYLQNLGQGPELLIRYENEEAVDDSQLPKDRFSAERLKGVDSTLKIQPAELGDSAVYLCASSPGTSRPGELFFGEGSRLTVL.

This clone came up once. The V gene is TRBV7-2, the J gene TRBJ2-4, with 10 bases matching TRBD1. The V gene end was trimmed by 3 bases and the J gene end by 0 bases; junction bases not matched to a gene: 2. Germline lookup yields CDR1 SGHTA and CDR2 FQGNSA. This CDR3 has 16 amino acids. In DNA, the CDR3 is TGTGCCAGCAGCTTGACAGGGGGCCTAGCCAAAAACATTCAGTACTTC. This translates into CASSLTGGLAKNIQYF.

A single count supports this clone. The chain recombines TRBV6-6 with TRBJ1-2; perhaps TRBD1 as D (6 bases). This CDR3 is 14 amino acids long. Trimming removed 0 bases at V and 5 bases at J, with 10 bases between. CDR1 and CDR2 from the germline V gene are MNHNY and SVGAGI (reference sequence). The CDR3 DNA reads TGTGCCAGCAGTTACTCTACAGGGACATATGGCTACACCTTC. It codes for CASSYSTGTYGYTF.

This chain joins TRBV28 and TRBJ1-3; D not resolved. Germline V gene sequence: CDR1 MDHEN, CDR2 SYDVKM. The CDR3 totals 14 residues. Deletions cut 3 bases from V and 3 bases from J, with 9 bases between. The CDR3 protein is CASSLVKGGNTIYF. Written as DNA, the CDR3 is TGTGCCAGCAGTTTGGTTAAAGGTGGAAACACCATATATTTT. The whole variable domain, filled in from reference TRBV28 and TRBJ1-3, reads DVKVTQSSRYLVKRTGEKVFLECVQDMDHENMFWYRQDPGLGLRLIYFSYDVKMKEKGDIPEGYSVSREKKERFSLILESASTNQTSMYLCASSLVKGGNTIYFGEGSWLTVV.

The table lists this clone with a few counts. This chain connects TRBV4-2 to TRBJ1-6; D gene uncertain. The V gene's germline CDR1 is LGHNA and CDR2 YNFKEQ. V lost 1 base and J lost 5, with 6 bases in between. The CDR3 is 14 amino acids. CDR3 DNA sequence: TGTGCCAGCAGCCAAGTTCGGCATAATTCACCCCTCCACTTT. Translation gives CASSQVRHNSPLHF.

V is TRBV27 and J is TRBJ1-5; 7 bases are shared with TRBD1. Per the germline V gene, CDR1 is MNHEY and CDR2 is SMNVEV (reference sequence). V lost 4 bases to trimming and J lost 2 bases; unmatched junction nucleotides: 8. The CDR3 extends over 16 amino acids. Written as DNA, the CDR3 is TGTGCCAGCAGTTCGTACAGGGGACGCGGCAATCAGCCCCAGCATTTT. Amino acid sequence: CASSSYRGRGNQPQHF.

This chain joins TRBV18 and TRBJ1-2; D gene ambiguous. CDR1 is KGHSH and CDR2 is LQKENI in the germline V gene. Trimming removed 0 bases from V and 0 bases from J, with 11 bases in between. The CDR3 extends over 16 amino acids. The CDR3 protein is CASSPPSRESNYGYTF. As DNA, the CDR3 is TGTGCCAGCTCACCACCCTCCCGGGAATCTAACTATGGCTACACCTTC.

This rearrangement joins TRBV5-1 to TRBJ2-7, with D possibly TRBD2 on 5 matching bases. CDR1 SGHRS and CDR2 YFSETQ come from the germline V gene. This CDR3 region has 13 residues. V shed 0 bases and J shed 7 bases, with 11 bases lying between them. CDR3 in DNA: TGCGCCAGCAGCTTGGAGGTTACGGGGGAGCAGTACTTC. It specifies CASSLEVTGEQYF.

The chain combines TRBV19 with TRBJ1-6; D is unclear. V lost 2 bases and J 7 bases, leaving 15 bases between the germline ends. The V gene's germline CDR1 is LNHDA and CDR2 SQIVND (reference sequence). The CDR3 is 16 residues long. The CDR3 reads CASSINWAALNSPLHF. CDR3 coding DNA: TGTGCCAGTAGTATAAATTGGGCAGCTCTGAATTCACCCCTCCACTTT.

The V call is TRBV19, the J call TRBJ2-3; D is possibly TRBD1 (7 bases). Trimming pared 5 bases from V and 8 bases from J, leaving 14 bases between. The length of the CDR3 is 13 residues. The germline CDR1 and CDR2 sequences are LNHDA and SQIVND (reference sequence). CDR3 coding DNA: TGTGCCAGTAGTCGGGGGCAGGGGGGTACGCAGTATTTT. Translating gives CASSRGQGGTQYF.

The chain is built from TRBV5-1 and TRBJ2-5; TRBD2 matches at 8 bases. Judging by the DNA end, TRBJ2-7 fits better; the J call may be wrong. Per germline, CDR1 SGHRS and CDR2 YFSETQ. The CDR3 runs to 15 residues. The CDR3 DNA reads TGCGCCAGCAGCTTGGCGGGGGGGACCTCCTACGAGCAGTACTTC. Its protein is CASSLAGGTSYEQYF.

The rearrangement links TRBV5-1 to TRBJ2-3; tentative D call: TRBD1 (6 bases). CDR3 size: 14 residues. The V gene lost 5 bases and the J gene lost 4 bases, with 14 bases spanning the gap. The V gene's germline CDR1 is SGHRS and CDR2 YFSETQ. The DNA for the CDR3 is TGCGCCAGCAGTTGGGGGCGTAGCGCAGATACGCAGTATTTT. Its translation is CASSWGRSADTQYF.

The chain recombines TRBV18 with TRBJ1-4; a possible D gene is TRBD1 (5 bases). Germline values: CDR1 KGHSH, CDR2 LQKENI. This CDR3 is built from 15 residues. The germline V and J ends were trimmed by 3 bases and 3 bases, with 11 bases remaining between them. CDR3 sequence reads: CASSPSTEANEKLFF. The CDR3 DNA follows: TGTGCCAGCTCACCTTCGACAGAGGCTAATGAAAAACTGTTTTTT.

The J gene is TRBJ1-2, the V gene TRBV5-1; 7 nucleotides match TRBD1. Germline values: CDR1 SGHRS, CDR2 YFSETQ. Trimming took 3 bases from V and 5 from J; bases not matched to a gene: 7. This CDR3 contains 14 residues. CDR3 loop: CASSYSTGEYGYTF. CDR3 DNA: TGCGCCAGCAGCTACTCCACAGGGGAATATGGCTACACCTTC.

The CDR3 here is CASSNGQGMDQPQHF. CDR3 nucleotide sequence: TGTGCCAGCAGCAACGGACAGGGGATGGATCAGCCCCAGCATTTT. The chain has TRBV6-6 and TRBJ1-5; 9 positions agree with TRBD1. Germline-derived CDR1 and CDR2 are MNHNY and SVGAGI (reference sequence). Germline trimming cut 6 bases from V and 5 bases from J; bases unmatched to any gene: 8. This CDR3 has 15 amino acids.

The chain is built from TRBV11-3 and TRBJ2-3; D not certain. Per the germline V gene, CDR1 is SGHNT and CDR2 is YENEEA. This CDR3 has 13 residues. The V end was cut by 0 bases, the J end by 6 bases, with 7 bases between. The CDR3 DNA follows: TGTGCCAGCAGCTTAGACATGTCGGATACGCAGTATTTT. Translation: CASSLDMSDTQYF.